This TCR beta chain derives from a study of blood T cells in healthy people across ages. Germline V gene lookup returns CDR1 SGHTA and CDR2 FQGNSA. The CDR3 sequence is 16 residues long. V trimming: 4 bases; J trimming: 4 bases; junction bases outside the gene matches: 6. With a J-beta primer mix and a sample-barcoded 5' primer, a second PCR ran about 6 to 11 cycles. Via MiXCR, TCRdb re-called the 5' RACE reads, giving one row per CDR3 protein. The table records some 900,000 distinct CDR3 sequences, roughly 43% of them present only once. The sequencing sample was made of blood. The chain employs TRBV7-2 and TRBJ2-3; 12 positions match TRBD2. This TCR came from a man younger than 45 in good health. CDR3: CASSSGLAGIADTQYF. CDR3 sequence (DNA): TGTGCCAGCAGCTCCGGACTAGCGGGGATCGCAGATACGCAGTATTTT.